This T cell receptor beta chain was retrieved from a study of blood T cell repertoires in COVID-19. Germline CDR1 MRHNA, CDR2 SNTAGT. The CDR3 runs 18 residues. V gave up 6 bases and J gave up 0 bases; unmatched junction bases: 5. Adults between roughly 18 and 89 years of age took part from approximately 24 US areas. Participants' own reports of clinical history determined their cohort assignment. Using immunoSEQ multiplex PCR, the repertoire was profiled, and TCRdb retains in-frame clones only, with some absent. Among approximately 200,000 clones, roughly 80% were seen once, and the ten largest hold approximately 3%.

This chain uses TRBV6-4 with TRBJ2-2; the match to TRBD2 covers 15 bases. The clonotype was recovered from a woman under 40 who had recovered from COVID-19. The sample taken for sequencing was PBMCs or T cells enriched from blood (not recorded which). Written as DNA, the CDR3 is TGTGCCAGCAGCAGGACTAGCGGGAGGGGTTCGAACACCGGGGAGCTGTTTTTT. This gives the protein CASSRTSGRGSNTGELFF.